This TCR beta chain was documented in a study of T cells after yellow fever vaccination. Whole-study context: Low-cell-number fractions were prepared with SMART-Seq v4 Ultra Low Input.

Many counts were recorded for this clonotype. As yet, its antigen is unknown. Study-level findings and limits: Weaker, the secondary response had a peak occurring faster, on day 5 versus 15. Post-booster repertoires contained most primary-vaccination clones again (96% CD4, roughly 91% CD8).

Template switching by 5'RACE produced TCR cDNA, adding a universal primer site and UMIs. TCRdb re-called the 5' RACE reads with MiXCR, one entry per CDR3 protein. The data show a few hundred thousand distinct CDR3 sequences, less than 20% seen once. The sample consisted of PBMCs, taken 4 to 5 days after the first yellow fever vaccination. This clonotype originated in a young man who received the YFV17D yellow fever vaccine.

CDR3 residues: CASSHSAWLAHEQYF. The CDR3 nucleotides read TGTGCCAGCAGCCATTCTGCGTGGTTGGCTCACGAGCAGTACTTC. The rearrangement links TRBV7-9 to TRBJ2-7; D ambiguous. Germline CDR1 SEHNR, CDR2 FQNEAQ (reference sequence). Deletions cut 5 bases from V and 5 bases from J, with 19 bases between. The CDR3 has 15 amino acids.